The rows below give T cell receptor beta chains drawn from one sample of a study of blood T cell repertoires in COVID-19. TCRdb's copy holds only in-frame clones and misses some; the assay was immunoSEQ multiplex PCR. Altogether around 160,000 clones are present, approximately 75% being singletons, with the ten largest covering roughly a tenth. The sequencing input was peripheral blood. These receptors all come from a human donor in a cohort sampled during active COVID-19. Both conserved end residues are part of each CDR3. A D gene is named only where the DNA matches it firmly. Some rows have no size entry. The others give once, few or many, or a class for an expanded clone.

j_call v_call d_call clone_size cdr3_aa cdr3_nt
TRBJ2-7 TRBV6-5 - - CASSYYRAYEQYF TGTGCCAGCAGTTACTACAGGGCCTACGAGCAGTACTTC
TRBJ1-5 TRBV27 - - CASKLRSNQPQHF TGTGCCAGCAAGCTTAGAAGCAATCAGCCCCAGCATTTT
TRBJ1-2 TRBV7-9 - - CASSLAAVFYGYTF TGTGCCAGCAGCCTGGCCGCAGTCTTCTATGGCTACACCTTC
TRBJ2-4 TRBV7-9 TRBD2 few CASSSGTSGKIQYF TGTGCCAGCAGCTCCGGGACTAGCGGGAAGATTCAGTACTTC
TRBJ2-7 TRBV27 TRBD1 - CASSLYGTGSYEQYF TGTGCCAGCAGTTTATACGGGACAGGGTCTTACGAGCAGTACTTC
TRBJ2-2 TRBV7-7 - - CASSPEAFGGELFF TGTGCCAGCAGCCCAGAGGCCTTTGGGGGGGAGCTGTTTTTT
TRBJ1-2 TRBV6-5 TRBD1 - CASRGPGQNYGYTF TGTGCCAGCAGGGGACCGGGACAGAACTATGGCTACACCTTC
TRBJ1-1 TRBV7-2 - few CASSLAWTAEAFF TGTGCCAGCAGCTTAGCGTGGACAGCTGAAGCTTTCTTT
TRBJ2-4 TRBV6-2/TRBV6-3 - - CASSSGPGDIQYF TGTGCCAGCAGCTCCGGGCCGGGGGACATTCAGTACTTC
TRBJ2-7 TRBV28 TRBD1 - CASSLTGTVRYEQYF TGTGCCAGCAGTTTAACCGGGACAGTTCGCTACGAGCAGTACTTC
TRBJ1-6 TRBV7-6 - - CASSLGGGSKISPLHF TGTGCCAGCAGCTTAGGGGGGGGGTCGAAGATTTCACCCCTCCACTTT
TRBJ2-1 TRBV21-1 - - CASSTPRGCLGNEQFF TGTGCCAGCAGCACGCCCAGGGGGTGTCTGGGCAATGAGCAGTTCTTC
TRBJ1-1 TRBV5-5 TRBD1 - CASSPTGVREAFF TGTGCCAGCAGCCCGACAGGGGTCCGGGAAGCTTTCTTT
TRBJ2-5 TRBV28 TRBD1 - CASSGWDREAETQYF TGTGCCAGCAGTGGGTGGGACAGGGAGGCAGAGACCCAGTACTTC
TRBJ2-1 TRBV24-1 - - CATSDLHGGLAYNEQFF TGTGCCACCAGTGATTTGCACGGGGGGCTGGCCTACAATGAGCAGTTCTTC
TRBJ1-5 TRBV15 TRBD1 few CATSRGGGIVYSNQPQHF TGTGCCACCAGCAGAGGAGGGGGCATAGTTTATAGCAATCAGCCCCAGCATTTT
TRBJ2-7 TRBV7-2 - - CASGLNQGNYEQYF TGTGCCAGCGGGCTGAATCAGGGCAACTACGAGCAGTACTTC
TRBJ1-4 TRBV14 TRBD1 - CASSRHGQATTNEKLFF TGTGCCAGCAGCCGCCATGGACAGGCTACAACTAATGAAAAACTGTTTTTT
TRBJ1-3 TRBV5-6 - - CASSRDNLGNTIYF TGTGCCAGCAGCCGGGACAATTTAGGAAACACCATATATTTT
TRBJ2-2 TRBV9 TRBD2 - CASSSGANTGELFF TGTGCCAGCAGTAGCGGGGCTAACACCGGGGAGCTGTTTTTT
TRBJ2-2 TRBV4-2 TRBD1 - CASSQDAGGTGELFF TGTGCCAGCAGCCAAGATGCAGGGGGCACCGGGGAGCTGTTTTTT
TRBJ1-3 TRBV30 - - CAWSSPGGNTIYF TGTGCCTGGAGTTCTCCAGGGGGAAACACCATATATTTT
TRBJ1-1 TRBV4-3 - - CASSQDSGLMNTEAFF TGCGCCAGCAGCCAAGATTCCGGACTGATGAACACTGAAGCTTTCTTT
TRBJ2-1 TRBV5-4 - - CASSPKGGDLARNEQFF TGTGCCAGCAGCCCAAAAGGGGGGGACTTAGCAAGGAATGAGCAGTTCTTC
TRBJ1-5 TRBV7-2 - few CASSRTQGNQPQHF TGTGCCAGCAGTCGAACGCAGGGAAATCAGCCCCAGCATTTT
TRBJ2-1 TRBV7-2 - - CASGRRSSSYNEQFF TGTGCCAGCGGTAGGAGGTCGAGCTCCTACAATGAGCAGTTCTTC